Reported below is one TCR beta chain. Its matching antigen is unknown. V was trimmed by 6 bases and J by 3 bases, leaving 12 bases between them. CDR1 is WSHSY and CDR2 is SAAADI in the germline V gene. The CDR3 is made up of 13 amino acids. Then a second PCR, running roughly 7 to 12 cycles, was carried out with a sample-barcoded 5' primer and a J-beta primer mix. TCRdb passed the 5' RACE reads through MiXCR, listing each CDR3 protein once. Among 1.2 million to 1.5 million distinct CDR3 sequences listed, 59% were seen once. The data originate from a study of blood T cells in healthy people across ages. In the study overall: T cells yielded about one barcoded beta molecule per two cells through template switching. Notes on the study in general: Age brought a roughly linear fall in TCR beta diversity measured per million T cells. Estimates drawn from one million T cells were deemed to understate diversity.

Sequencing was done on a sample of blood. This clonotype was obtained from a man between 18 and 35 years old in good health. The V gene is TRBV10-2, the J gene TRBJ2-7, with D perhaps matching TRBD1 (6 bases). In DNA form, the CDR3 reads TGCGCCAGCAGGGCGGACAGCCTCTACGAGCAGTACTTC. This translates into CASRADSLYEQYF.